This is a list of T cell receptor beta chains from one sample in a study of patients and donors after allogeneic stem cell transplantation. TCRdb passed the RT-PCR reads through MiXCR, listing each CDR3 protein once. The sample lists about 70,000 distinct CDR3 sequences; roughly 29% were seen once. Sequenced material: blood, either unsorted or a sorted T cell fraction (not recorded which). Receptor source: a human donor who was either an allogeneic HSCT recipient or a stem cell or donor lymphocyte infusion donor (not recorded which). It is not recorded whose cells these are; they may come from a transplant donor. Each CDR3 is given with its conserved first and last residue. A D gene is named only where the DNA matches it firmly. Size values are once, few and many counts, or a class for expanded clones, and some rows have none.

>TRBV12-3/TRBV12-4|.|TRBJ2-7|few
TGTGCCAGCAGTTTAAACAACGAGCAGTACTTC
CASSLNNEQYF
>TRBV7-9|.|TRBJ1-1|many
TGTGCCAGCAGCCTTCAGGGAATGGCGAACACTGAAGCTTTCTTT
CASSLQGMANTEAFF
>TRBV28|TRBD1|TRBJ2-7|.
TGTGCCAGCAGTTTACCCTTAGGGACAGTCGGGGAGCTCGAGCAGTACTTC
CASSLPLGTVGELEQYF
>TRBV3-1|.|TRBJ2-7|many
TGTGCCAGCAGCCAAGGACTACAAGAATCCTACGAGCAGTACTTC
CASSQGLQESYEQYF
>TRBV11-3|.|TRBJ2-2|.
TGTGCCAGCGACTCGGGCAACACCGGGGAGCTGTTTTTT
CASDSGNTGELFF
>TRBV4-1|TRBD2|TRBJ2-1|few
TGCGCCAGCAGCCGGACGGGGGGTTACAATGAGCAGTTCTTC
CASSRTGGYNEQFF
>TRBV28|TRBD2|TRBJ2-2|few
TGTGCCAGCAGTCGGGGACTAGCGGGGATCACCGGGGAGCTGTTTTTT
CASSRGLAGITGELFF
>TRBV7-9|.|TRBJ1-1|few
TGTGCCACCACGGTGAATTGGGGAACTGAAGCTTTCTTT
CATTVNWGTEAFF
>TRBV12-3/TRBV12-4|TRBD1|TRBJ1-1|.
TGTGCCAGCAGTCCCCGGACAGGCCGAACTGAAGCTTTCTTT
CASSPRTGRTEAFF
>TRBV7-9|.|TRBJ1-2|.
TGTGCCTCCACGGACCGGCTTAACTATGGCTACACCTTC
CASTDRLNYGYTF
>TRBV14|.|TRBJ2-7|.
TGTGCCAGCAGCCAAGATCTTTTAGGGGAATCCTACGAGCAGTACTTC
CASSQDLLGESYEQYF
>TRBV12-3/TRBV12-4|.|TRBJ1-2|few
TGTGCCAGCAGTCTTGGGTTAAGGTGGGGCTACACCTTC
CASSLGLRWGYTF
>TRBV19|.|TRBJ2-6|.
TGTGCCTGCCGGGACGGAAGCTCTGGGGCCAACGTCCTGACTTTC
CACRDGSSGANVLTF
>TRBV10-3|.|TRBJ1-1|.
TGTGCCATCAGTGACACCCCTTCAGACAGGAACACTGAAGCTTTCTTT
CAISDTPSDRNTEAFF
>TRBV5-6|.|TRBJ1-1|many
TGTGCCAGCAGCTTGGACCGGTCGAACACTGAAGCTTTCTTT
CASSLDRSNTEAFF
>TRBV27|TRBD1|TRBJ2-7|.
TGTGCCAGCAGGATCCAGGGGGCCTACGAGCAGTACTTC
CASRIQGAYEQYF
>TRBV20-1|TRBD2|TRBJ2-1|.
TGCAGTGCCGACGGACTAGCGGGGGGTCTTATAGACAATGAGCAGTTCTTC
CSADGLAGGLIDNEQFF
>TRBV12-3/TRBV12-4|.|TRBJ1-2|many
TGTGCCAGCAGTCGACAGGCTGATAACTATGGCTACACCTTC
CASSRQADNYGYTF
>TRBV24-1|.|TRBJ1-3|many
TGTGCCACCAGTGATTCTCCGGTTGGAAACACCATATATTTT
CATSDSPVGNTIYF
>TRBV20-1|.|TRBJ2-1|.
TGCAGTGCTAGAGAACCCCTCGCCTCCTACAATGAGCAGTTCTTC
CSAREPLASYNEQFF
>TRBV9|.|TRBJ1-1|.
TGTGCCAGCAGCCCCCTCGCCTTGGAGGACACTGAAGCTTTCTTT
CASSPLALEDTEAFF
>TRBV4-1|.|TRBJ2-3|.
TGCGCCAGCAGCCAAGAGAGAGGTTCCGTTCCAGATACGCAGTATTTT
CASSQERGSVPDTQYF
>TRBV29-1|.|TRBJ1-2|few
TGCAGCGTTGGTCAGGATGGCTACACCTTC
CSVGQDGYTF
>TRBV5-1|.|TRBJ1-2|few
TGCGCCAGCAGCTTGGAAGAGGGGATTTGGTATGGCTACACCTTC
CASSLEEGIWYGYTF
>TRBV20-1|.|TRBJ1-3|many
TGCAGTGCTGCCGACAGGAGAGCTGGAAACACCATATATTTT
CSAADRRAGNTIYF
>TRBV4-2|TRBD2|TRBJ2-2|.
TGTGCCAGCAGCCCCTCGGGGGGGGCCGGGGAGCTGTTTTTT
CASSPSGGAGELFF
>TRBV21-1|.|TRBJ2-7|.
TGTGCCAGCAGCAAAGCAGGAGGGGGGAGCATCGAGCAGTACTTC
CASSKAGGGSIEQYF
>TRBV20-1|.|TRBJ1-3|.
TGCAGTGCTCAAAGTTTGGCGATGCTATCTGGAAACACCATATATTTT
CSAQSLAMLSGNTIYF
>TRBV18|.|TRBJ1-1|few
TGTGCCAGCTCACCACCGGACAACCGCTACACTGAAGCTTTCTTT
CASSPPDNRYTEAFF
>TRBV5-1|.|TRBJ2-7|.
TGCGCCAGCAGCTTGGCAGGTGGGAATCGCGGGGTCCGGCAGTACTTC
CASSLAGGNRGVRQYF
>TRBV7-9|.|TRBJ1-5|.
TGTGCCAGCAGCGATACAGGGTACAATCAGCCCCAGCATTTT
CASSDTGYNQPQHF
>TRBV30|.|TRBJ2-7|.
TGTGCCTGGAGACAGGGAAGGCCCTTTTACGAGCAGTACTTC
CAWRQGRPFYEQYF
>TRBV7-2|.|TRBJ2-3|.
TGTGCCAGCAGCTTAGACGACTACACAGATACGCAGTATTTT
CASSLDDYTDTQYF
>TRBV30|.|TRBJ1-1|.
TGTGCCTGGCAGCAGAACACTGAAGCTTTCTTT
CAWQQNTEAFF
>TRBV29-1|TRBD1|TRBJ2-5|few
TGCAGCGTTGAGAGGGGACAGGGGAGAGAGACCCAGTACTTC
CSVERGQGRETQYF
>TRBV4-3|.|TRBJ1-1|few
TGCGCCAGCAGCCCAGGGAGACAGAACACTGAAGCTTTCTTT
CASSPGRQNTEAFF
>TRBV7-3|.|TRBJ2-3|.
TGTGCCAGCAGCTCCTCAGGGACGCAGTATTTT
CASSSSGTQYF
>TRBV20-1|.|TRBJ1-5|many
TGCAGTGCTAGTACCGGCGGGGATCAGCCCCAGCATTTT
CSASTGGDQPQHF
>TRBV5-4|.|TRBJ1-2|.
TGTGCCAGCAGCTTGCCCAAAGCGGGCTATGGCTACACCTTC
CASSLPKAGYGYTF
>TRBV2|.|TRBJ1-2|few
TGTGCCAGCAGTGTGGAGGGGATCTATGGCTACACCTTC
CASSVEGIYGYTF
>TRBV2|.|TRBJ2-7|few
TGTGCCAGCAGTGAAGGGGTCAAGGCGCGAACCTACGAGCAGTACTTC
CASSEGVKARTYEQYF
>TRBV25-1|TRBD2|TRBJ2-5|few
TGTGCCAGCAGCTTATATAGCGGGGCACCCTACTTC
CASSLYSGAPYF
>TRBV6-5|.|TRBJ2-3|.
TGTGCCAGCAGTTACTCATCGGGGCATGGCGATACGCAGTATTTT
CASSYSSGHGDTQYF
>TRBV20-1|TRBD2|TRBJ2-1|few
TGCAGTGCTAGCCGGACTAGCGGCGCCAGAGACAATGAGCAGTTCTTC
CSASRTSGARDNEQFF
>TRBV7-9|TRBD2|TRBJ2-7|few
TGTGCCAGCAGCGACTTCGGTCGCGGGAGATCCTACGAGCAGTACTTC
CASSDFGRGRSYEQYF
>TRBV20-1|.|TRBJ1-1|.
TGCAGTGCTAGAGATGGGTTGAACACTGAAGCTTTCTTT
CSARDGLNTEAFF
>TRBV5-1|.|TRBJ2-5|once
TGCGCCGGCAGGAACCCTCAAGAGACCCAGTACTTC
CAGRNPQETQYF
>TRBV10-3|TRBD2|TRBJ2-5|.
TGTGCCATCGCCAGCGGGGTGGTGGGAACCCAGTACTTC
CAIASGVVGTQYF
>TRBV9|.|TRBJ2-7|.
TGTGCCAGCAGTGAGGGACACTACTCCTACGAGCAGTACTTC
CASSEGHYSYEQYF